The 16 T cell receptor beta chains below all came from one sample that was sequenced in a study of blood T cell repertoires in COVID-19 (dated by TCRdb to the early 2020s). Library method: the immunoSEQ multiplex PCR assay. TCRdb took over this immuneACCESS table, retaining in-frame rearrangements with V and J assigned. Such tables are incomplete; in checked studies, under half of the missing clones stem from an unresolved V gene, and the remainder is unexplained. This sample holds 150,000 to 200,000 clones; about 85% were observed only once. The ten largest clones capture 2.1% of the sample. Specimen: peripheral blood. These receptors all stem from a man between 65 and 85 years old with active or convalescent COVID-19.

This clone was observed a single time. The V and J genes are TRBV12-3 or TRBV12-4 and TRBJ2-7, with 10 bases that match TRBD1. The CDR3 is made up of 13 amino acids. The ends lost 8 bases at V and 9 bases at J; junction bases unmatched: 10. The chain's CDR3 is CASSLRGTGVQYF. The CDR3 DNA reads as TGTGCCAGCTCTTTGAGGGGGACAGGGGTGCAGTACTTC.

The genes are TRBV5-1 and TRBJ2-5; 11 positions agree with TRBD2. J was trimmed by 5 bases and V by 0 bases; bases with no gene match: 6. Germline assignment: CDR1 SGHRS and CDR2 YFSETQ. The CDR3 totals 16 residues. The CDR3 loop reads CASSLGLAGGMETQYF. The CDR3, as DNA: TGCGCCAGCAGCTTGGGGCTAGCGGGGGGTATGGAGACCCAGTACTTC.

The chain joins TRBV7-2 to TRBJ1-2; 8 positions agree with TRBD1. CDR1 is SGHTA, CDR2 FQGNSA, per germline. The length of the CDR3 is 12 residues. V lost 5 bases and J lost 7; bases outside the gene matches: 3. The CDR3 here is CASSADRGGYTF. The CDR3 DNA is TGTGCCAGCAGCGCCGACAGGGGTGGCTACACCTTC.

In the case of this clone: A much larger clonotype is one base distant, so this may be a read error. The V gene is TRBV2, the J gene TRBJ1-2; 7 nucleotides align to TRBD1. The CDR3 extends over 13 amino acids. V was pared by 5 bases and J by 2 bases, with 2 bases of the junction left unmatched. CDR1 is SNHLY and CDR2 is FYNNEI in the germline V gene. The CDR3: CASSTGQNYGYTF. DNA for the CDR3: TGTGCCAGCAGTACGGGACAGAACTATGGCTACACCTTC.

The chain recombines TRBV7-2 with TRBJ2-1, with 13 bases lining up with TRBD2. CDR3 length equals 13 residues. After removal of 5 bases from V and 15 bases from J, the junction contained 7 bases not matched to a gene. Germline assignment: CDR1 SGHTA and CDR2 FQGNSA. CDR3 amino acids: CASSPGTSGVLFF. Here the CDR3 DNA reads TGTGCCAGCAGCCCAGGGACTAGCGGGGTCCTGTTCTTC.

The chain carries TRBV19 and TRBJ1-2; 9 positions agree with TRBD1. CDR1 is LNHDA and CDR2 is SQIVND in the germline V gene (reference sequence). The CDR3 runs 15 residues. V was clipped by 7 bases and J by 6 bases; unmatched bases: 12. The CDR3 protein is CASTPGTGTIHGYTF. CDR3 nucleotides: TGTGCCAGTACCCCCGGGACAGGGACAATTCATGGCTACACCTTC.

V gene TRBV5-1 combines with J gene TRBJ2-3; D unclear. Between the trimmed V and J ends, which lost 0 bases and 2 bases, there was a span of 7 bases. The germline CDR1 and CDR2 sequences are SGHRS and YFSETQ. The CDR3 length is 14 residues. The DNA for the CDR3 is TGCGCCAGCAGCTTGGGGGCCAACACAGATACGCAGTATTTT. It is translated as CASSLGANTDTQYF.

The chain carries TRBV2 and TRBJ2-3; 9 bases agree with TRBD2. Germline CDR1 is SNHLY and CDR2 is FYNNEI. J lost 2 bases, V lost 6 bases, and 3 bases had no gene match. This CDR3 has 14 residues. The CDR3: CASRAGGFTDTQYF. Written as DNA, the CDR3 is TGTGCCAGCAGAGCGGGGGGCTTCACAGATACGCAGTATTTT.

This chain links TRBV30 with TRBJ2-2, with TRBD2 as a possible D gene (6 bases). V dropped 3 bases and J dropped 2 bases, with 13 bases sitting between them. CDR1 is GTSNPN and CDR2 is SVGIG in the germline V gene (reference sequence). The CDR3 is made up of 15 amino acids. The CDR3 DNA follows: TGTGCCTGGAGCCCGTTCGGGGGAAACACCGGGGAGCTGTTTTTT. This translates into CAWSPFGGNTGELFF.

The chain links TRBV6-5 to TRBJ2-7; maybe TRBD1 (5 bases). Trimming took 6 bases from V and 6 from J, leaving 15 bases between them. CDR1 is MNHEY and CDR2 is SVGAGI in the germline V gene. The CDR3 has 13 residues. In DNA, the CDR3 is TGTGCCAGCAGACAGGTGGTAGCTAGCGAGCAGTACTTC. Translation gives CASRQVVASEQYF.

The sample holds one count of this clone. The chain uses TRBV29-1 and TRBJ2-7, with TRBD2 identical over 7 bases. Trimming removed 4 bases from V and 2 bases from J; junction bases left unmatched: 5. The CDR3 covers 13 residues. Germline V gene sequence: CDR1 SQVTM, CDR2 ANQGSEA. CDR3 loop: CSVATGTTYEQYF. The CDR3 DNA sequence: TGCAGCGTTGCTACCGGGACTACCTACGAGCAGTACTTC.

The rearrangement links TRBV7-9 to TRBJ2-2; no clear D gene. CDR1 and CDR2 from the germline V gene are SEHNR and FQNEAQ (reference sequence). The CDR3 runs to 14 residues. V was trimmed by 6 bases and J by 4 bases, leaving 12 bases between them. CDR3 region: CASRLDVTTGELFF. Written as DNA, the CDR3 is TGTGCCAGCAGGCTAGATGTAACCACCGGGGAGCTGTTTTTT.

The V and J genes are TRBV2 and TRBJ2-2; 11 bases line up with TRBD1. This CDR3 is 15 amino acids long. Trimming cost V 10 bases and J 4 bases; bases outside gene matches: 8. Germline-derived CDR1 and CDR2 are SNHLY and FYNNEI. The CDR3, as DNA: TGTGCCACCCACCTCGGGACAGGGGGCACCGGGGAGCTGTTTTTT. The encoded protein is CATHLGTGGTGELFF.

This chain links TRBV27 with TRBJ1-5; 8 bases fit TRBD1. The V gene's germline CDR1 is MNHEY and CDR2 SMNVEV (reference sequence). The V gene end was trimmed by 7 bases and the J gene end by 2 bases; junction bases not matched to a gene: 4. CDR3 length equals 14 residues. The CDR3 region has the DNA TGTGCCAGCAAGCCGGACAGGGGCAATCAGCCCCAGCATTTT. This encodes CASKPDRGNQPQHF.

J is TRBJ1-1 and V is TRBV6-5; D unclear. The V and J ends lost 4 bases and 5 bases respectively, with 14 bases between them. Germline CDR1 reads MNHEY; CDR2 reads SVGAGI. The CDR3 spans 14 residues. The CDR3 DNA follows: TGTGCCAGCAGTTCCCACTCCCTGAGGACTGAAGCTTTCTTT. Protein: CASSSHSLRTEAFF.

The chain is built from TRBV5-1 and TRBJ2-2; 7 bases match TRBD2. The J segment lost 1 base and the V segment lost 4 bases, leaving 13 bases of the junction unmatched. CDR1 is SGHRS and CDR2 is YFSETQ in the germline V gene. This CDR3 comprises 18 residues. The CDR3 DNA reads as TGCGCCAGCAGCCCACTTAGGGGCGGGGGAGGGAACACCGGGGAGCTGTTTTTT. As protein: CASSPLRGGGGNTGELFF.